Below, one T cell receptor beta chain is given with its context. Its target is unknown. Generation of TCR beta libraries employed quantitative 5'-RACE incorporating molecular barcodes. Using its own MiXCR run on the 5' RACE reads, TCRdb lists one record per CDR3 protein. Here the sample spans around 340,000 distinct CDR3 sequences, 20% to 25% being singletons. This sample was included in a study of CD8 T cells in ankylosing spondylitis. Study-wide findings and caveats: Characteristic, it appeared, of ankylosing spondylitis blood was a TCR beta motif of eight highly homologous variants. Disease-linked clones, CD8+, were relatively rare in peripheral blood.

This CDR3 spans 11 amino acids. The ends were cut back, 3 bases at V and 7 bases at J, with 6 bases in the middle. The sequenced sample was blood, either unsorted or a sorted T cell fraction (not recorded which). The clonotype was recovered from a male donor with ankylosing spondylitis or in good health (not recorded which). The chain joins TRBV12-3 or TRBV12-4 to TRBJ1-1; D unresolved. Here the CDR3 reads CASSFFGEAFF. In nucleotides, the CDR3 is TGTGCCAGCAGTTTTTTCGGTGAAGCTTTCTTT.